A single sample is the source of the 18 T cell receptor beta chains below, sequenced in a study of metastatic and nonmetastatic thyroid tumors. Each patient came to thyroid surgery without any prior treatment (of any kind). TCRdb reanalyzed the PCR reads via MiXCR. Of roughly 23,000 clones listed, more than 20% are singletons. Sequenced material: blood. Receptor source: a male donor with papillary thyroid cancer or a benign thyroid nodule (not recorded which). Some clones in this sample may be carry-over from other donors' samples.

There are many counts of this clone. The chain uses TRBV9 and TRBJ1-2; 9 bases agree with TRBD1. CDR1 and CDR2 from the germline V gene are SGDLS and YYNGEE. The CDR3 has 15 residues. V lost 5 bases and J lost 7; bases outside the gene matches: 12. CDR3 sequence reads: CASRGTGGIGSGYTF. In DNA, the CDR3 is TGTGCCAGCAGGGGAACAGGGGGCATCGGCTCTGGCTACACCTTC.

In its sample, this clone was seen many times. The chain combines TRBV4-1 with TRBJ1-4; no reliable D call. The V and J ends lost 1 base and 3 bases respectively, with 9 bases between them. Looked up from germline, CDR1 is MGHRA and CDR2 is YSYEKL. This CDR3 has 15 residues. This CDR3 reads CASSQGWGANEKLFF. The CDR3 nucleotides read TGCGCCAGCAGCCAAGGTTGGGGAGCTAATGAAAAACTGTTTTTT.

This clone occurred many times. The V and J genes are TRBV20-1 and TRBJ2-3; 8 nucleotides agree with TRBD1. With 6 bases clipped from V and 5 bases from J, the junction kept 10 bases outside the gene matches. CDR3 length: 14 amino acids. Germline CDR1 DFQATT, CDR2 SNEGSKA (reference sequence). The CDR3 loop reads CSATGRGRVDTQYF. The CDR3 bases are TGCAGTGCAACGGGCAGGGGGCGAGTAGATACGCAGTATTTT.

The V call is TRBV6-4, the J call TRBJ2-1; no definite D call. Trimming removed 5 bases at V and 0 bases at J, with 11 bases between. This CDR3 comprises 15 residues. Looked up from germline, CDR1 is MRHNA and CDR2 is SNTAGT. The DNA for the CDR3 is TGTGCCAGCAGTTCCAGGCGAAGCTCCTACAATGAGCAGTTCTTC. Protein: CASSSRRSSYNEQFF.

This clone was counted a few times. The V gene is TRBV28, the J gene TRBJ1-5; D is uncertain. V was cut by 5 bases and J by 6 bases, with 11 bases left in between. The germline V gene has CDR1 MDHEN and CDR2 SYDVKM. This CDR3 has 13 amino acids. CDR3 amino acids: CASSRRAGQPQHF. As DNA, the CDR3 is TGTGCCAGCAGTCGAAGGGCCGGTCAGCCCCAGCATTTT.

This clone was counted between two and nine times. The CDR3, as DNA: TGTGCCAGCAGTGGACTTAGGGTTTCCGGGGAGCTGTTTTTT. This translates into CASSGLRVSGELFF. V and J are TRBV6-1 and TRBJ2-2; D is uncertain. Trimming took 4 bases from V and 6 from J, leaving 12 bases between them. The CDR3 length is 14 residues. CDR1 is MNHNS, CDR2 SASEGT, per germline.

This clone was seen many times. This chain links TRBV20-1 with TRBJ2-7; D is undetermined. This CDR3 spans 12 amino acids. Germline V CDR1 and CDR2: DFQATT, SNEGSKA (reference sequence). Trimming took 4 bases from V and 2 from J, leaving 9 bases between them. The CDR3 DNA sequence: TGCAGTGCTACCCACCCGACCTACGAGCAGTACTTC. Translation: CSATHPTYEQYF.

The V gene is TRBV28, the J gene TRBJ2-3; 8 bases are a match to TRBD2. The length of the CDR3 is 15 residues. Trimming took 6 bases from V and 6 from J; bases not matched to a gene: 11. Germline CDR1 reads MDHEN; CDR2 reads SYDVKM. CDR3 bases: TGTGCCAGCAGCCCCGGGGGGGAGGGGCAGGATACGCAGTATTTT. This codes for CASSPGGEGQDTQYF.

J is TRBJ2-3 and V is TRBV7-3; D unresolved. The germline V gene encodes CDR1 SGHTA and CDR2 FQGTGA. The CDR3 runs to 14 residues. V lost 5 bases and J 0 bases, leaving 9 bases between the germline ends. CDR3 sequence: CASSLRFSTDTQYF. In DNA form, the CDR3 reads TGTGCCAGCAGCCTCCGATTTAGCACAGATACGCAGTATTTT. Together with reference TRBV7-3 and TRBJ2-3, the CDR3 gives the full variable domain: GAGVSQTPSNKVTEKGKYVELRCDPISGHTALYWYRQSLGQGPEFLIYFQGTGAADDSGLPNDRFFAVRPEGSVSTLKIQRTERGDSAVYLCASSLRFSTDTQYFGPGTRLTVL.

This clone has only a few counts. This CDR3 is CASSEGVRETQYF. CDR3 nucleotide sequence: TGCGCCAGCAGTGAGGGGGTACGAGAGACCCAGTACTTC. J is TRBJ2-5 and V is TRBV10-1; D gene uncertain. The V gene lost 2 bases and the J gene lost 4 bases, with 8 bases spanning the gap. CDR3 length equals 13 residues. The germline V gene encodes CDR1 WNHNN and CDR2 SYGVQD (reference sequence).

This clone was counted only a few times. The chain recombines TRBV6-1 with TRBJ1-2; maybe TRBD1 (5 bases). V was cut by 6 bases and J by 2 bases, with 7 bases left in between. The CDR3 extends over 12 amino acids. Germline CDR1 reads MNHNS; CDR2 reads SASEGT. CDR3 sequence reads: CASRTANYGYTF. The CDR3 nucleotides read TGTGCCAGCAGGACAGCCAACTATGGCTACACCTTC.

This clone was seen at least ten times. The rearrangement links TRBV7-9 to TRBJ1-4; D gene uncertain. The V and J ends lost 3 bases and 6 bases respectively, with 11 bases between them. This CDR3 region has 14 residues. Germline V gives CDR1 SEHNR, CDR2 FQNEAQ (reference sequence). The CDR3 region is CASSFSGSDEKLFF. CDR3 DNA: TGTGCCAGCAGCTTCTCGGGTTCGGATGAAAAACTGTTTTTT.

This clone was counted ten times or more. The chain's CDR3 is CASSLTERTYNEQFF. CDR3 nucleotides: TGTGCCAGCAGCTTAACAGAACGTACCTACAATGAGCAGTTCTTC. V is TRBV11-2 and J is TRBJ2-1; no clear D. The CDR3 is made up of 15 amino acids. From germline, CDR1 is SGHAT and CDR2 FQNNGV. V lost 2 bases to trimming and J lost 2 bases, with 10 bases between them.

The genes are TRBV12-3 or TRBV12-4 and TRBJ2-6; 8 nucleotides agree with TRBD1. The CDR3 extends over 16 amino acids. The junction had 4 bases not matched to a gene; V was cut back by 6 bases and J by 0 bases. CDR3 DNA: TGTGCCAGCAGCGCGGACAGGGTCTCTGGGGCCAACGTCCTGACTTTC. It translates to CASSADRVSGANVLTF.

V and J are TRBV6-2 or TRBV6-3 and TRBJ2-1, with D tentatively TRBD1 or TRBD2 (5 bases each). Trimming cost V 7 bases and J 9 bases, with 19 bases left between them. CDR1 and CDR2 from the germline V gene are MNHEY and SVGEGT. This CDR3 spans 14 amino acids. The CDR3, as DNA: TGTGCCAGCACCGCTCCGGGACCATGGGGTGAGCAGTTCTTC. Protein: CASTAPGPWGEQFF.

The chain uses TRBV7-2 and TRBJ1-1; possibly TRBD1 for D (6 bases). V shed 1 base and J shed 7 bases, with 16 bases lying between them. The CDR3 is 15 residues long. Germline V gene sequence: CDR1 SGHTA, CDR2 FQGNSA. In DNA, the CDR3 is TGTGCCAGCAGCTTAGGGGGGCCCGTACCCAATGAAGCTTTCTTT. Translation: CASSLGGPVPNEAFF.

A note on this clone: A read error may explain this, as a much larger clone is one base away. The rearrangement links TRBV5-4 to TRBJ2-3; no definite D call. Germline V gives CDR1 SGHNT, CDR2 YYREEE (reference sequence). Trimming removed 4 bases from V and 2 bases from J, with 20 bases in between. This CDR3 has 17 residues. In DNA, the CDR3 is TGTGCCAGCAGCGTGGCCCTGAGCAGAGCTTACACAGATACGCAGTATTTT. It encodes CASSVALSRAYTDTQYF.

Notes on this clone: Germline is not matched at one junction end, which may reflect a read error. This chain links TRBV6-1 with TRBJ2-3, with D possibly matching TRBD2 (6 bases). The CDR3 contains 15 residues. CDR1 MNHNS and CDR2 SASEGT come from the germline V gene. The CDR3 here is CVSRLAGPSTDKQYF. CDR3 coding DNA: TGTGTCAGCCGTCTCGCGGGACCAAGCACAGATAAGCAGTATTTT.